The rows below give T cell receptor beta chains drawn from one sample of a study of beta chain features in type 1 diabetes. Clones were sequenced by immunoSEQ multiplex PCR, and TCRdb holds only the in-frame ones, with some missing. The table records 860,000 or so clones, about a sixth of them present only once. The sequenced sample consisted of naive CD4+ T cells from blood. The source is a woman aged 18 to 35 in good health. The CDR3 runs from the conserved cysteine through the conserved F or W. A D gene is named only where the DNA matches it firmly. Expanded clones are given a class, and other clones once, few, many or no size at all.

cdr3_aa: CASSSRDRGRGASGKLFF
cdr3_nt: TGTGCCAGCAGCTCCCGGGACAGGGGGCGCGGGGCATCTGGAAAACTGTTTTTT
v_call: TRBV7-2
j_call: TRBJ1-4
clone_size: few
d_call: TRBD1

cdr3_aa: CASSTRTGTMNTEAFF
cdr3_nt: TGTGCCAGTAGTACTCGGACAGGCACAATGAACACTGAAGCTTTCTTT
v_call: TRBV19
j_call: TRBJ1-1
clone_size: .
d_call: TRBD1

cdr3_aa: CASSTGGLGTDTQYF
cdr3_nt: TGTGCCAGCAGCACGGGGGGATTGGGCACAGATACGCAGTATTTT
v_call: TRBV5-4
j_call: TRBJ2-3
clone_size: .
d_call: TRBD2

cdr3_aa: CASSLDGLAPSTDTQYF
cdr3_nt: TGTGCCAGCAGCTTGGATGGACTAGCCCCCAGCACAGATACGCAGTATTTT
v_call: TRBV5-4
j_call: TRBJ2-3
clone_size: few
d_call: TRBD2

cdr3_aa: CASSSPYGYTF
cdr3_nt: TGTGCCAGCAGTTCCCCCTATGGCTACACCTTC
v_call: TRBV28
j_call: TRBJ1-2
clone_size: few
d_call: .

cdr3_aa: CASSSRLGPYEQYF
cdr3_nt: TGTGCCAGCAGCTCCCGACTTGGGCCCTACGAGCAGTACTTC
v_call: TRBV5-4
j_call: TRBJ2-7
clone_size: few
d_call: .

cdr3_aa: CASSLSRAAYNEQFF
cdr3_nt: TGTGCCAGCAGCTTATCTCGAGCGGCCTACAATGAGCAGTTCTTC
v_call: TRBV7-3
j_call: TRBJ2-1
clone_size: few
d_call: .

cdr3_aa: CASSLRNSISGYTF
cdr3_nt: TGTGCCAGCAGCTTGCGGAACAGTATTAGTGGCTACACCTTC
v_call: TRBV5-4
j_call: TRBJ1-2
clone_size: .
d_call: .

cdr3_aa: CASARGTSGYNEQFF
cdr3_nt: TGTGCCAGCGCCCGGGGGACTAGTGGATACAATGAGCAGTTCTTC
v_call: TRBV7-2
j_call: TRBJ2-1
clone_size: few
d_call: TRBD2

cdr3_aa: CASSPPGTAGTGELFF
cdr3_nt: TGTGCCAGCTCACCCCCCGGGACGGCGGGCACCGGGGAGCTGTTTTTT
v_call: TRBV18
j_call: TRBJ2-2
clone_size: few
d_call: .

cdr3_aa: CASSPGMENTEAFF
cdr3_nt: TGTGCCAGCTCTCCAGGGATGGAGAACACTGAAGCTTTCTTT
v_call: TRBV18
j_call: TRBJ1-1
clone_size: few
d_call: .

cdr3_aa: CASSLSTRGSTDTQYF
cdr3_nt: TGTGCCAGCAGCTTAAGTACGCGCGGGAGCACAGATACGCAGTATTTT
v_call: TRBV7-9
j_call: TRBJ2-3
clone_size: few
d_call: .

cdr3_aa: CASSPLRNTGELFF
cdr3_nt: TGTGCCAGCTCACCGCTCCGAAACACCGGGGAGCTGTTTTTT
v_call: TRBV18
j_call: TRBJ2-2
clone_size: .
d_call: .

cdr3_aa: CATNRGYEQYF
cdr3_nt: TGTGCCACCAACAGGGGCTACGAGCAGTACTTC
v_call: TRBV7-9
j_call: TRBJ2-7
clone_size: .
d_call: TRBD1

cdr3_aa: CASRRTGIGANVLTF
cdr3_nt: TGTGCCAGCAGACGGACAGGGATTGGGGCCAACGTCCTGACTTTC
v_call: TRBV5-4
j_call: TRBJ2-6
clone_size: .
d_call: TRBD1

cdr3_aa: CAISDQGKISGNTIYF
cdr3_nt: TGTGCCATCAGTGATCAGGGGAAGATCTCTGGAAACACCATATATTTT
v_call: TRBV10-3
j_call: TRBJ1-3
clone_size: .
d_call: .

cdr3_aa: CASSIGGTGVNEQFF
cdr3_nt: TGTGCCAGCTCAATTGGCGGGACAGGGGTGAATGAGCAGTTCTTC
v_call: TRBV18
j_call: TRBJ2-1
clone_size: .
d_call: TRBD1

cdr3_aa: CASESGTSRISEQYF
cdr3_nt: TGTGCCAGCGAGTCCGGGACTAGTCGGATTTCGGAGCAGTACTTC
v_call: TRBV2
j_call: TRBJ2-7
clone_size: few
d_call: TRBD2

cdr3_aa: CASSLLLGLNTEAFF
cdr3_nt: TGTGCCAGCAGCTTACTTCTTGGATTGAACACTGAAGCTTTCTTT
v_call: TRBV7-8
j_call: TRBJ1-1
clone_size: .
d_call: .

cdr3_aa: CASSFRQGAFTYEQYF
cdr3_nt: TGTGCCAGCAGCTTTAGGCAGGGGGCGTTCACCTACGAGCAGTACTTC
v_call: TRBV5-6
j_call: TRBJ2-7
clone_size: few
d_call: TRBD1

cdr3_aa: CASSPPEAGAYEQYF
cdr3_nt: TGTGCCAGCTCACCACCGGAAGCGGGCGCCTACGAGCAGTACTTC
v_call: TRBV18
j_call: TRBJ2-7
clone_size: .
d_call: .

cdr3_aa: CASSPTNENSAQETQYF
cdr3_nt: TGCGCCAGCAGCCCCACTAACGAAAATAGCGCACAAGAGACCCAGTACTTC
v_call: TRBV4-1
j_call: TRBJ2-5
clone_size: .
d_call: .

cdr3_aa: CASSAQGSGANVLTF
cdr3_nt: TGTGCCAGCAGTGCACAGGGCTCTGGGGCCAACGTCCTGACTTTC
v_call: TRBV9
j_call: TRBJ2-6
clone_size: .
d_call: .

cdr3_aa: CASTWGVLGEQYF
cdr3_nt: TGTGCCAGCACCTGGGGTGTCTTGGGCGAGCAGTACTTC
v_call: TRBV28
j_call: TRBJ2-7
clone_size: .
d_call: .

cdr3_aa: CASRHGTDLIWHGYTF
cdr3_nt: TGTGCCAGCAGACACGGGACCGACCTGATATGGCATGGCTACACCTTC
v_call: TRBV28
j_call: TRBJ1-2
clone_size: .
d_call: .

cdr3_aa: CASSGRAIGTDTQYF
cdr3_nt: TGTGCTAGTAGCGGGAGGGCCATCGGCACAGATACGCAGTATTTT
v_call: TRBV6-6
j_call: TRBJ2-3
clone_size: .
d_call: TRBD2

cdr3_aa: CASSPMEGWTGELFF
cdr3_nt: TGTGCCAGCTCACCAATGGAAGGGTGGACCGGGGAGCTGTTTTTT
v_call: TRBV18
j_call: TRBJ2-2
clone_size: .
d_call: .

cdr3_aa: CASKLGWRTGKNTGELFF
cdr3_nt: TGTGCCAGTAAATTGGGGTGGAGGACAGGGAAGAACACCGGGGAGCTGTTTTTT
v_call: TRBV19
j_call: TRBJ2-2
clone_size: few
d_call: TRBD1

cdr3_aa: CASSYTYNSNQPQHF
cdr3_nt: TGTGCCAGCAGCTATACCTATAATAGCAATCAGCCCCAGCATTTT
v_call: TRBV7-2
j_call: TRBJ1-5
clone_size: .
d_call: .

cdr3_aa: CASSPTGDGYTF
cdr3_nt: TGTGCCAGCAGCCCGACAGGGGATGGCTACACCTTC
v_call: TRBV7-8
j_call: TRBJ1-2
clone_size: .
d_call: TRBD1

cdr3_aa: CASSSGVYSYNEQFF
cdr3_nt: TGCGCCAGCAGCTCGGGGGTTTATTCCTACAATGAGCAGTTCTTC
v_call: TRBV5-1
j_call: TRBJ2-1
clone_size: few
d_call: .

cdr3_aa: CASSSGTSGITDTQYF
cdr3_nt: TGTGCCAGCAGCTCCGGGACTAGCGGGATAACAGATACGCAGTATTTT
v_call: TRBV7-3
j_call: TRBJ2-3
clone_size: few
d_call: TRBD2

cdr3_aa: CATSRDLAGGPLFF
cdr3_nt: TGTGCCACCAGCAGAGATTTAGCGGGAGGGCCATTGTTTTTT
v_call: TRBV15
j_call: TRBJ2-2
clone_size: .
d_call: TRBD2

cdr3_aa: CASSLSGTFYNEQFF
cdr3_nt: TGTGCCAGCAGTTTGTCAGGGACGTTTTACAATGAGCAGTTCTTC
v_call: TRBV27
j_call: TRBJ2-1
clone_size: .
d_call: .

cdr3_aa: CASTLLGAQGMDGYTF
cdr3_nt: TGTGCCAGCACCCTATTAGGGGCACAGGGGATGGATGGCTACACCTTC
v_call: TRBV5-6
j_call: TRBJ1-2
clone_size: few
d_call: TRBD1

cdr3_aa: CASNLAGAGDEQFF
cdr3_nt: TGTGCCAGCAACCTAGCGGGAGCTGGGGATGAGCAGTTCTTC
v_call: TRBV6-1
j_call: TRBJ2-1
clone_size: .
d_call: TRBD2

cdr3_aa: CASSFTRGYSEAFF
cdr3_nt: TGTGCCAGCAGCTTCACCAGGGGTTACAGTGAAGCTTTCTTT
v_call: TRBV7-2
j_call: TRBJ1-1
clone_size: .
d_call: .

cdr3_aa: CASSRIREVDTQYF
cdr3_nt: TGTGCCAGCAGTAGGATTCGGGAGGTGGATACGCAGTATTTT
v_call: TRBV7-2
j_call: TRBJ2-3
clone_size: .
d_call: TRBD2

cdr3_aa: CASSLARLAGSEQFF
cdr3_nt: TGCGCCAGCAGCTTGGCCCGGCTAGCGGGGAGTGAGCAGTTCTTC
v_call: TRBV5-1
j_call: TRBJ2-1
clone_size: .
d_call: TRBD2

cdr3_aa: CASSLGTLTEAFF
cdr3_nt: TGTGCCAGCAGCTTAGGGACATTGACTGAAGCTTTCTTT
v_call: TRBV7-9
j_call: TRBJ1-1
clone_size: few
d_call: .

cdr3_aa: CASSPGQGFRTQYF
cdr3_nt: TGTGCCAGCAGCCCGGGACAGGGCTTTCGGACCCAGTACTTC
v_call: TRBV7-9
j_call: TRBJ2-5
clone_size: few
d_call: TRBD1

cdr3_aa: CASTADGGTYNEQFF
cdr3_nt: TGTGCCAGCACAGCCGACGGCGGAACGTACAATGAGCAGTTCTTC
v_call: TRBV7-9
j_call: TRBJ2-1
clone_size: few
d_call: .

cdr3_aa: CASSRGVGTETYEQYF
cdr3_nt: TGTGCCAGCAGCCGGGGAGTAGGGACAGAAACCTACGAGCAGTACTTC
v_call: TRBV4-2
j_call: TRBJ2-7
clone_size: few
d_call: TRBD1

cdr3_aa: CATSRDRVGVGNQPQHF
cdr3_nt: TGTGCCACCAGCAGAGATCGGGTAGGGGTAGGCAATCAGCCCCAGCATTTT
v_call: TRBV15
j_call: TRBJ1-5
clone_size: few
d_call: .

cdr3_aa: CASKDFETQYF
cdr3_nt: TGTGCCAGCAAGGATTTCGAGACCCAGTACTTC
v_call: TRBV25-1
j_call: TRBJ2-5
clone_size: .
d_call: .

cdr3_aa: CASNRGVTEAFF
cdr3_nt: TGTGCCAGCAACCGGGGTGTCACTGAAGCTTTCTTT
v_call: TRBV6-6
j_call: TRBJ1-1
clone_size: .
d_call: .

cdr3_aa: CASRSASLAGDEQYF
cdr3_nt: TGTGCCAGCAGAAGCGCGTCACTAGCGGGAGACGAGCAGTACTTC
v_call: TRBV7-9
j_call: TRBJ2-7
clone_size: few
d_call: TRBD2

cdr3_aa: CAISVRDSYGYTF
cdr3_nt: TGTGCCATCAGTGTACGGGACAGCTATGGCTACACCTTC
v_call: TRBV10-3
j_call: TRBJ1-2
clone_size: .
d_call: TRBD1

cdr3_aa: CASSLTGGRANEQYF
cdr3_nt: TGTGCCAGCAGCCTTACAGGGGGCCGGGCCAACGAGCAGTACTTC
v_call: TRBV6-6
j_call: TRBJ2-7
clone_size: few
d_call: TRBD1

cdr3_aa: CASSYSTVNTEAFF
cdr3_nt: TGTGCCAGCAGCTATTCGACAGTGAACACTGAAGCTTTCTTT
v_call: TRBV9
j_call: TRBJ1-1
clone_size: .
d_call: .

cdr3_aa: CASTYRVPGPGSSGANVLTF
cdr3_nt: TGTGCCAGCACCTATAGGGTCCCGGGACCTGGATCGTCTGGGGCCAACGTCCTGACTTTC
v_call: TRBV7-3
j_call: TRBJ2-6
clone_size: few
d_call: .

cdr3_aa: CSVGGTGLNQPQHF
cdr3_nt: TGCAGCGTTGGAGGGACAGGCCTCAATCAGCCCCAGCATTTT
v_call: TRBV29-1
j_call: TRBJ1-5
clone_size: few
d_call: TRBD1

cdr3_aa: CASSLGGTGNQPQHF
cdr3_nt: TGCGCCAGCAGCTTGGGCGGGACTGGCAATCAGCCCCAGCATTTT
v_call: TRBV5-1
j_call: TRBJ1-5
clone_size: few
d_call: .

cdr3_aa: CASSEGRGVSNQPQHF
cdr3_nt: TGTGCCAGCAGTGAAGGGAGGGGGGTTAGCAATCAGCCCCAGCATTTT
v_call: TRBV6-1
j_call: TRBJ1-5
clone_size: .
d_call: .

cdr3_aa: CASSVDFGSAGTEAFF
cdr3_nt: TGTGCCAGCAGCGTCGATTTTGGGTCGGCGGGCACTGAAGCTTTCTTT
v_call: TRBV9
j_call: TRBJ1-1
clone_size: .
d_call: .